This entry describes one T cell receptor (beta chain). The antigen remains unidentified. This specimen belongs to a study of identifying expanded T cells in peripheral blood. During the collection period, no donor immune events like infections were recorded. Generated by immunoSEQ multiplex PCR, the TCRdb table keeps only in-frame clones and is missing some. The sample carries under 70,000 clones, around 87% recorded once. Whole-study results and caveats: Across healthy donors, higher total template counts meant significantly greater approximately two-week count variance. Over about two and four weeks, about 15 and 18 clones changed, versus around 1.1 between replicates.

This CDR3 has 15 residues. Germline V gene lookup returns CDR1 SNHLY and CDR2 FYNNEI. Deletions cut 8 bases from V and 1 base from J, with 17 bases between. This TCR came from a person aged 18 to 75 in good health. The V and J genes are TRBV2 and TRBJ1-1; D possibly corresponds to TRBD1 (5 bases). Sequenced sample: blood. In DNA, the CDR3 is TGTGCCAGCGGGGTGAGGGGCTCCTCGAACACTGAAGCTTTCTTT. This encodes CASGVRGSSNTEAFF.